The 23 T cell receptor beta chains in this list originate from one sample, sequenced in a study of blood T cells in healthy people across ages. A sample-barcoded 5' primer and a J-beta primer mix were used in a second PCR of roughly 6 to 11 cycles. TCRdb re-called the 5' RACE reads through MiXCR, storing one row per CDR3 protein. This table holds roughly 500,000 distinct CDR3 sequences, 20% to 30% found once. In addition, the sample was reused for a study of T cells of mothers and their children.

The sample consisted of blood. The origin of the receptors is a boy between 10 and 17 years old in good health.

The CDR3 loop is CSAPLGGPTRGNTIYF. Here the CDR3 DNA reads TGCAGTGCTCCTTTGGGGGGGCCGACAAGGGGAAACACCATATATTTT. This chain links TRBV20-1 with TRBJ1-3; TRBD1 might be the D (6 bases). V was cut by 5 bases and J by 4 bases, with 21 bases left in between. The V gene's germline CDR1 is DFQATT and CDR2 SNEGSKA (reference sequence). The CDR3 totals 16 residues.

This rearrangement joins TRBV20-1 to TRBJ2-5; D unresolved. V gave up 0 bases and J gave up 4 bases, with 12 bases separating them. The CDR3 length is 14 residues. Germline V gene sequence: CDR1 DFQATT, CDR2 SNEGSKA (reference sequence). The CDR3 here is CSARDDSGRETQYF. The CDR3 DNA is TGCAGTGCTAGAGATGATAGTGGGCGAGAGACCCAGTACTTC.

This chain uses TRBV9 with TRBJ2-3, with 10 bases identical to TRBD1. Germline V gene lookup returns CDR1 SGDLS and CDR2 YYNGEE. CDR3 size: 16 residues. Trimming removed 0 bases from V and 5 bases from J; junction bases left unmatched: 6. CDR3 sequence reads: CASSVGGTGEIDTQYF. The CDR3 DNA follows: TGTGCCAGCAGCGTAGGAGGGACAGGGGAGATAGATACGCAGTATTTT.

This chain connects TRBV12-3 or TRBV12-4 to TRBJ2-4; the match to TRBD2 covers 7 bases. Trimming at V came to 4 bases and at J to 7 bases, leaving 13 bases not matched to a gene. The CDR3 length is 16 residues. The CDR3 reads CASSWSAGAGLNIQYF. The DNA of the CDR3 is TGTGCCAGCAGTTGGTCTGCGGGAGCGGGACTGAACATTCAGTACTTC.

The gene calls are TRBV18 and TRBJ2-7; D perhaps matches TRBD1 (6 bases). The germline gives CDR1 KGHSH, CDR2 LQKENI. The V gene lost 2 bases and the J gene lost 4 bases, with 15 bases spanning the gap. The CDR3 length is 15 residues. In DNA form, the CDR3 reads TGTGCCAGCTCACCAGGTACAGGGCCAGGATACGAGCAGTACTTC. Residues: CASSPGTGPGYEQYF.

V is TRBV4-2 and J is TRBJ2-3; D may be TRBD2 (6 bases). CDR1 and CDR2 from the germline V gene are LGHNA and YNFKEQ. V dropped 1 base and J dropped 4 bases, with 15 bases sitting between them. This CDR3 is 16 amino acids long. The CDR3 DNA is TGTGCCAGCAGCCAAGTTCCAGCGGGTGGGGCAGATACGCAGTATTTT. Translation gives CASSQVPAGGADTQYF.

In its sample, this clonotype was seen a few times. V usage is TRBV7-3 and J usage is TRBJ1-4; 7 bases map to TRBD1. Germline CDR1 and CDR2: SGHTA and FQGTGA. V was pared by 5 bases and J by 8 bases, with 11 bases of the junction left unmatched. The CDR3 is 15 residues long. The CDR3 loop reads CASSQTGQGGEKLFF. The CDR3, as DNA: TGTGCCAGCAGCCAAACAGGGCAGGGGGGGGAAAAACTGTTTTTT.

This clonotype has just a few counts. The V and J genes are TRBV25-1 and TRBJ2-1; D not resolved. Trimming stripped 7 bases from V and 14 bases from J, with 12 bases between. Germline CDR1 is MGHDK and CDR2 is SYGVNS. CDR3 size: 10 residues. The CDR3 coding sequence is TGTGCCAGCAATCAAGCTAGGGAGTTCTTC. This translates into CASNQAREFF.

The DNA of the CDR3 is TGTGCCAGCACTACAACGAACCGATGGGACAGAGATAACGGCGAGCAGTACTTC. It codes for CASTTTNRWDRDNGEQYF. The chain has TRBV6-2 or TRBV6-3 and TRBJ2-7; 7 nucleotides match TRBD1. The germline V gene encodes CDR1 MNHEY and CDR2 SVGEGT. There are 18 residues in the CDR3. J was trimmed by 6 bases and V by 7 bases; bases with no gene match: 24.

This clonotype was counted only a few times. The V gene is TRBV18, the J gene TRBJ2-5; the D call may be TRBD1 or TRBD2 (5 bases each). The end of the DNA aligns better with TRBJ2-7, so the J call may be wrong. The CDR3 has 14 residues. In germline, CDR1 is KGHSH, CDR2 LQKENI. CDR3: CASSPGRDPYEQYF. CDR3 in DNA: TGTGCCAGCTCACCAGGCAGGGACCCCTACGAGCAGTACTTC.

CDR3 sequence (DNA): TGCAGCGTGAAGACGCGACAGGTGAACACTGAAGCTTTCTTT. Encoded protein: CSVKTRQVNTEAFF. The V gene is TRBV29-1, the J gene TRBJ1-1; tentative D call: TRBD1 (6 bases). The CDR3 contains 14 residues. V was pared by 6 bases and J by 0 bases, with 14 bases between. The germline gives CDR1 SQVTM, CDR2 ANQGSEA.

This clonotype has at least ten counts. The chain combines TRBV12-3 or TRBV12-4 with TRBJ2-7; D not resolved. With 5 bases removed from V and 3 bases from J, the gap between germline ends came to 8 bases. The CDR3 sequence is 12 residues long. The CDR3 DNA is TGTGCCAGCAGTCAAACGGGCTACGAGCAGTACTTC. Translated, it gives CASSQTGYEQYF.

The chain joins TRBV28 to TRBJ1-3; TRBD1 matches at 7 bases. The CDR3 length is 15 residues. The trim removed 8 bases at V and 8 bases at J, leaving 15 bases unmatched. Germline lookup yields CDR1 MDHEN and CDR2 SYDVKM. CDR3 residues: CASATGYRGSHTIYF. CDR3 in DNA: TGTGCCAGCGCGACAGGGTATAGGGGAAGTCACACCATATATTTT.

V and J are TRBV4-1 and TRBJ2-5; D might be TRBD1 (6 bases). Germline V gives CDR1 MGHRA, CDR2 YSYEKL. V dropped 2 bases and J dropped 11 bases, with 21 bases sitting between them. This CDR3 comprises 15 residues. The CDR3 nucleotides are TGCGCCAGCAGCCAACTAGCCGGGACACCCTTGGAGCAGTACTTC. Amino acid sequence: CASSQLAGTPLEQYF.

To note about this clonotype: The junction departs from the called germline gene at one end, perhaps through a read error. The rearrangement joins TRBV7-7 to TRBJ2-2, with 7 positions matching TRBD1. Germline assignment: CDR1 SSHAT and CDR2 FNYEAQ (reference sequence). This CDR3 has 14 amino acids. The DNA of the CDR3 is TGTGCTAGCAGCAACCGACAGGGAAGCGGGGAGCTGTTTTTT. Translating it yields CASSNRQGSGELFF.

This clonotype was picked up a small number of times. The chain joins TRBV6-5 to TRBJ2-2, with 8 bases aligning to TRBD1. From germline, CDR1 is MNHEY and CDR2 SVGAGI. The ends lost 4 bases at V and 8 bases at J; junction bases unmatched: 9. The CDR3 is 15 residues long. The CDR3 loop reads CASSSRQGPSGELFF. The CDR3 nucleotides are TGTGCCAGCAGTTCTCGACAGGGGCCGTCTGGGGAGCTGTTTTTT.

CDR3 in DNA: TGCAGCGTTGCGGGCAGCCTCTCTGGGGCCAACGTCCTGACTTTC. Translating gives CSVAGSLSGANVLTF. The rearrangement uses TRBV29-1 and TRBJ2-6, with unresolved D. Trimming cost V 4 bases and J 0 bases, with 10 bases left between them. Germline lookup yields CDR1 SQVTM and CDR2 ANQGSEA. The CDR3 spans 15 residues.

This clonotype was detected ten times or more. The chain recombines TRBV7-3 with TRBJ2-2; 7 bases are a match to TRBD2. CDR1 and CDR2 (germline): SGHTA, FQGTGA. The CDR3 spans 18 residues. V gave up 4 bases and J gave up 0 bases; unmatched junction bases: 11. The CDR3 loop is CASSYQLASPPNTGELFF. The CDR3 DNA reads TGTGCCAGCAGCTACCAACTAGCGTCGCCTCCGAACACCGGGGAGCTGTTTTTT.

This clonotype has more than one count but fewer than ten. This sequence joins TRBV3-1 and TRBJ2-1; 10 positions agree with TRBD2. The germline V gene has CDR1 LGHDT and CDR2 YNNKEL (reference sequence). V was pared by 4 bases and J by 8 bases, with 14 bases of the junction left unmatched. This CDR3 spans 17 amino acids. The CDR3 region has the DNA TGTGCCAGCAGCCTAAAGACCCCGGGACTAGCGTGGTATGAGCAGTTCTTC. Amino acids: CASSLKTPGLAWYEQFF.

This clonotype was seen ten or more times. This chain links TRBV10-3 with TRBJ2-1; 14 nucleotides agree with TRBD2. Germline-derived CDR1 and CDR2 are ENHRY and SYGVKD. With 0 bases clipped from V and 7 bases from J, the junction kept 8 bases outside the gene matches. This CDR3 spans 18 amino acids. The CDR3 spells CAISESGGTSGSGNEQFF. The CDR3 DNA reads TGTGCCATCAGTGAGTCGGGGGGGACTAGCGGGAGCGGGAATGAGCAGTTCTTC.

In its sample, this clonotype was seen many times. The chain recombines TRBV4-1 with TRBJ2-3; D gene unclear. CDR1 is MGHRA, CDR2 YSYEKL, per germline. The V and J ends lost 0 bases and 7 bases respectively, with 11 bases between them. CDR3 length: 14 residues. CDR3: CASSQETGVYTQYF. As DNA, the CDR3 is TGCGCCAGCAGCCAAGAAACTGGGGTATATACGCAGTATTTT.

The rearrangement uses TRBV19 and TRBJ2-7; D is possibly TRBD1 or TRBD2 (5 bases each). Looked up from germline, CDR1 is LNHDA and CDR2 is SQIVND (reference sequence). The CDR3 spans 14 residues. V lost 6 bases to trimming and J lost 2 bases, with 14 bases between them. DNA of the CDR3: TGTGCCAGTAGCCCGGACACGACTACCTACGAGCAGTACTTC. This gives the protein CASSPDTTTYEQYF.

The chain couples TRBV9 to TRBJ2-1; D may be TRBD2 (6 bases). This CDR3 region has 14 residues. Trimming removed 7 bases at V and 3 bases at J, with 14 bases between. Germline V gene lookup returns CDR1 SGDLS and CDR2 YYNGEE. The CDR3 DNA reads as TGTGCCAGCGGAGCGGGTTACAGCTACAATGAGCAGTTCTTC. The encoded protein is CASGAGYSYNEQFF.